This is a list of T cell receptor beta chains from one sample in a study of shared clonotypes between healthy human individuals. Data came from immunoSEQ multiplex PCR; TCRdb stores just in-frame clones and leaves some out. The sample records 850,000 to 1,200,000 clones, around 76% being singletons. Sequenced sample: memory CD4+ T cells sorted from blood. Receptor source: a man aged 18-30 years in good health. Each CDR3 is given with its conserved first and last residue. The D gene is left open where the match is weak. The size field is filled for only some rows; it gives once, few, many or a size class.

>TRBJ2-7|once|TRBD1|TRBV9
CASSVEAGGTYEQYF
TGTGCCAGCAGCGTAGAGGCAGGGGGTACCTACGAGCAGTACTTC
>TRBJ1-2|-|TRBD1|TRBV7-2
CASSSRDRGAYGYTF
TGTGCCAGCAGCTCCAGGGACAGGGGCGCCTATGGCTACACCTTC
>TRBJ2-1|-|TRBD2|TRBV2
CASSRETSGKNEQFF
TGTGCCAGCAGTCGGGAGACTAGCGGGAAAAATGAGCAGTTCTTC
>TRBJ1-6|-|-|TRBV5-4
CASSLRSGAGNSPLHF
TGTGCCAGCAGCTTGAGGTCGGGGGCCGGAAATTCACCCCTCCACTTT
>TRBJ1-2|-|-|TRBV7-9
CASSPSGGTPIIGYTF
TGTGCCAGCAGCCCCTCGGGCGGGACACCCATCATTGGCTACACCTTC
>TRBJ2-1|-|-|TRBV7-9
CASSLWGGLDEQFF
TGTGCCAGCAGCTTATGGGGGGGCCTGGATGAGCAGTTCTTC
>TRBJ1-2|-|TRBD1|TRBV28
CASTIGGGGRGYTF
TGTGCCAGCACCATAGGAGGGGGCGGTAGGGGCTACACCTTC
>TRBJ1-4|few|-|TRBV30
CAWSESSRALGEKLFF
TGTGCCTGGAGCGAATCCTCCAGGGCCCTTGGTGAAAAACTGTTTTTT
>TRBJ2-3|few|TRBD1|TRBV18
CASSPSGTGDRTQYF
TGTGCCAGCTCACCATCTGGGACAGGGGACCGAACGCAGTATTTT
>TRBJ1-6|-|-|TRBV9
CASSVEGGVLNSPLHF
TGTGCCAGCAGCGTAGAAGGGGGGGTTTTAAATTCACCCCTCCACTTT
>TRBJ1-2|once|TRBD1|TRBV10-3
CAIGTGGGYTF
TGTGCCATCGGGACAGGGGGTGGCTACACCTTC
>TRBJ1-1|few|-|TRBV7-3
CASSKGVMNTEAFF
TGTGCCAGCAGCAAAGGAGTTATGAACACTGAAGCTTTCTTT
>TRBJ2-5|few|TRBD2|TRBV11-2
CASSWGGGETQYF
TGTGCCAGCAGCTGGGGCGGGGGAGAGACCCAGTACTTC
>TRBJ2-1|-|TRBD1|TRBV27
CASGRDRTNNEQFF
TGTGCCAGCGGCCGGGACAGAACAAACAATGAGCAGTTCTTC
>TRBJ1-2|few|-|TRBV7-2
CASSLSQANYGYTF
TGTGCCAGCAGCTTATCTCAGGCTAACTATGGCTACACCTTC
>TRBJ2-4|-|TRBD2|TRBV4-3
CASSPTGGPGNIQYF
TGCGCCAGCAGCCCCACGGGAGGGCCCGGGAACATTCAGTACTTC
>TRBJ2-1|once|TRBD1|TRBV10-3
CAVSQGNNEQFF
TGTGCCGTCTCACAGGGGAATAATGAGCAGTTCTTC
>TRBJ1-2|few|TRBD1|TRBV6-6
CASSADRVGGYTF
TGTGCCAGCAGTGCGGACAGGGTAGGCGGCTACACCTTC
>TRBJ2-2|-|-|TRBV6-5
CASSYGGYTGELFF
TGTGCCAGCAGTTACGGAGGCTACACCGGGGAGCTGTTTTTT
>TRBJ2-7|-|-|TRBV29-1
CSVGPDGTYEQYF
TGCAGCGTTGGACCAGATGGGACCTACGAGCAGTACTTC
>TRBJ1-1|once|-|TRBV11-2
CASGAQLNTEAFF
TGTGCCAGCGGAGCCCAGCTGAACACTGAAGCTTTCTTT
>TRBJ1-4|once|-|TRBV5-4
CASSLRTDNEKLFF
TGTGCCAGCAGCTTGCGAACAGATAATGAAAAACTGTTTTTT
>TRBJ1-1|-|TRBD1|TRBV18
CASSPRTGDRNTEAFF
TGTGCCAGCTCACCACGGACAGGGGACCGGAACACTGAAGCTTTCTTT
>TRBJ2-7|-|-|TRBV29-1
CSVRGLRLYEQYF
TGCAGCGTGAGGGGGTTGCGACTCTACGAGCAGTACTTC
>TRBJ2-3|-|-|TRBV7-2
CASSLFNTDTQYF
TGTGCCAGCAGCTTATTTAACACAGATACGCAGTATTTT